The 4 T cell receptor beta chains in this list originate from one sample, sequenced in a study of shared clonotypes between healthy human individuals. Repertoires were generated with immunoSEQ multiplex PCR, while TCRdb's copy carries only in-frame clones and drops some. The sample has around 1.9 million clones, about 93% seen once. It was CD45RO-negative cells, positively selected for CCR7, that made up naive CD8 cells, with terminally differentiated effector memory CD45RA+ cells excluded. Sequencing input: naive CD8+ T cells from PBMCs. These receptor sequences come from a man younger than 35 in good health. Some clones in this sample may be carry-over from other donors' samples.

The rearrangement joins TRBV27 to TRBJ2-7; 9 bases fit TRBD1. The V gene's germline CDR1 is MNHEY and CDR2 SMNVEV (reference sequence). V lost 6 bases to trimming and J lost 3 bases; unmatched junction nucleotides: 6. This CDR3 comprises 14 residues. The CDR3 loop is CASRGRDRVYEQYF. The CDR3 DNA follows: TGTGCCAGCAGGGGCCGGGACAGGGTCTACGAGCAGTACTTC.

Written as DNA, the CDR3 is TGTGCCAGCAGATCCGGGGCCTATAATTCACCCCTCCACTTT. This translates into CASRSGAYNSPLHF. V is TRBV11-2 and J is TRBJ1-6, with D unclear. This CDR3 region has 14 residues. The V end was cut by 6 bases, the J end by 2 bases, with 8 bases between. Per the germline V gene, CDR1 is SGHAT and CDR2 is FQNNGV.

The rearrangement joins TRBV7-9 to TRBJ2-1, with a weak D call TRBD1 (6 bases). The ends were cut back, 3 bases at V and 0 bases at J, with 12 bases in the middle. The CDR3 has 16 amino acids. Germline assignment: CDR1 SEHNR and CDR2 FQNEAQ (reference sequence). The CDR3 region is CASSFGTPLSYNEQFF. CDR3 in DNA: TGTGCCAGCAGCTTCGGGACACCGCTCTCCTACAATGAGCAGTTCTTC. The whole variable domain, remainder taken from reference TRBV7-9 and TRBJ2-1, is DTGVSQNPRHKITKRGQNVTFRCDPISEHNRLYWYRQTLGQGPEFLTYFQNEAQLEKSRLLSDRFSAERPKGSFSTLEIQRTEQGDSAMYLCASSFGTPLSYNEQFFGPGTRLTVL.

The V call is TRBV7-6, the J call TRBJ2-1, with TRBD2 identical over 7 bases. The CDR3 extends over 16 amino acids. Germline V gene sequence: CDR1 SGHVS, CDR2 FNYEAQ. The V segment lost 5 bases and the J segment 3 bases; nucleotides outside the gene matches: 10. The CDR3 coding sequence is TGTGCCAGCAGCCCCTCCCCGGGAGGAAGCTACAATGAGCAGTTCTTC. Amino acids: CASSPSPGGSYNEQFF. The complete variable domain, with remaining parts taken from reference TRBV7-6 and TRBJ2-1, reads GAGVSQSPRYKVTKRGQDVALRCDPISGHVSLYWYRQALGQGPEFLTYFNYEAQQDKSGLPNDRFSAERPEGSISTLTIQRTEQRDSAMYRCASSPSPGGSYNEQFFGPGTRLTVL.